This T cell receptor beta chain was sequenced for a study of vaccination effects on CD4 cells after COVID-19. Turning to the study itself: It was a median of 72 days after the second dose that post-vaccine samples were obtained. Study-level results: Long after vaccination, the clones induced by infection and by vaccine shrank markedly in size.

In the ViraFEST assay, antigen-specific CD4+ clonotypes were identified by expansion after peptide-pool stimulation. Culture proceeded for about 11 days, and CD4+ T cells were then isolated. As their vaccination, participants received two doses of either BNT162b2 or mRNA-1273. Negative nucleocapsid antibody tests before and after vaccination confirmed no previous SARS-CoV-2 infection. Wells containing approximately 2 million PBMC each were cultured with approximately 10 IU/ml IL-2 and 8 to 10 ug/ml peptides. Repertoires were generated with immunoSEQ multiplex PCR, while TCRdb's copy carries only in-frame clones and drops some. The sample includes roughly 34,000 clones, roughly four fifths seen only once; the top ten take about 1.6%. CDR1 is SGHDT, CDR2 YYEEEE, per germline. With 4 bases removed from V and 7 bases from J, the gap between germline ends came to 5 bases. The CDR3 length is 11 residues.

As for this clone: The target antigen is unknown.

This receptor was taken from a human donor who received a COVID-19 vaccine. Some clones in this sample may be carry-over from other donors' samples. Source: CD4+ T cells from PBMCs cultured with HCoV-NL63 spike peptides, taken after COVID-19 vaccination. The chain combines TRBV5-6 with TRBJ1-4; D gene ambiguous. CDR3 in amino acids: CASSRGEKLFF. The CDR3 DNA reads as TGTGCCAGCAGCCGCGGTGAAAAACTGTTTTTT.